Listed here are 28 T cell receptor beta chains from one sample, sequenced in a study of PD-L1 blockade in urothelial cancer. Data came from immunoSEQ multiplex PCR; TCRdb stores just in-frame clones and leaves some out. The sample comprises 90,000 to 130,000 clones, 80% to 95% of which are singletons, and less than 4.5% rests with the top ten. Regarding time point: peripheral blood 6 weeks after treatment start. Sequencing was performed on PBMCs, taken around atezolizumab (anti-PD-L1) treatment. The receptors derive from a man aged 55 to 70 with urothelial cancer.

This clone showed up just once. The gene calls are TRBV7-9 and TRBJ2-7, with TRBD2 identical over 9 bases. Trimming cost V 5 bases and J 9 bases; bases outside gene matches: 17. The CDR3 is 16 residues long. Germline V gene sequence: CDR1 SEHNR, CDR2 FQNEAQ (reference sequence). The chain's CDR3 is CASSHLRGIAGEGQYF. The CDR3 DNA is TGTGCCAGCAGCCACCTCCGGGGAATAGCGGGAGAAGGGCAGTACTTC.

The chain employs TRBV6-1 and TRBJ2-1, with 10 bases identical to TRBD2. V shed 3 bases and J 15 bases; nucleotides not matched to a gene: 8. The CDR3 runs 13 residues. The germline V gene has CDR1 MNHNS and CDR2 SASEGT. The CDR3 region has the DNA TGTGCCAGCAGTGACTGGCCTAGCGGGAGTCCGTTCTTC. Its protein product is CASSDWPSGSPFF.

The chain recombines TRBV6-5 with TRBJ2-5; no firm D call. Germline V gene sequence: CDR1 MNHEY, CDR2 SVGAGI. Trimming pared 5 bases from V and 5 bases from J, leaving 3 bases between. The CDR3 is 10 amino acids. CDR3 region: CASSEETQYF. In DNA, the CDR3 is TGTGCCAGCAGTGAGGAGACCCAGTACTTC.

In its sample, this clone was seen once. The chain joins TRBV5-1 to TRBJ1-1; D might be TRBD1 (6 bases). Germline values: CDR1 SGHRS, CDR2 YFSETQ. V was trimmed by 4 bases and J by 1 base, leaving 11 bases between them. CDR3 length: 14 amino acids. The CDR3, as DNA: TGCGCCAGCAGCACCCTACAGGGGAACACTGAAGCTTTCTTT. This encodes CASSTLQGNTEAFF.

About this clone: Mismatch with germline at one junction end may stem from a read error. The chain recombines TRBV7-9 with TRBJ2-5, with a possible D match to TRBD2 (7 bases). The CDR3 sequence is 14 residues long. CDR1 and CDR2 from the germline V gene are SEHNR and FQNEAQ (reference sequence). DNA of the CDR3: TGTGCTAGCAGTTTAGGGGGGGGCGAAGGGACCCAGTACTTC. Amino acid sequence: CASSLGGGEGTQYF.

V and J are TRBV6-5 and TRBJ1-3; tentatively, D is TRBD1 (5 bases). Looked up from germline, CDR1 is MNHEY and CDR2 is SVGAGI. V lost 5 bases and J 0 bases, leaving 11 bases between the germline ends. The CDR3 length is 15 residues. CDR3 loop: CASSRTGYSGNTIYF. The CDR3 nucleotides are TGTGCCAGCAGTCGAACAGGTTACTCTGGAAACACCATATATTTT.

The gene calls are TRBV7-9 and TRBJ2-7; D not resolved. Germline V gene lookup returns CDR1 SEHNR and CDR2 FQNEAQ (reference sequence). Trimming cost V 0 bases and J 3 bases, with 3 bases left between them. The CDR3 runs to 12 residues. CDR3 residues: CASSLAYYEQYF. The DNA for the CDR3 is TGTGCCAGCAGCTTAGCCTACTACGAGCAGTACTTC.

This clone was picked up one time. This chain links TRBV19 with TRBJ1-2; D remains unclear. The length of the CDR3 is 13 residues. Deletions cut 5 bases from V and 0 bases from J, with 7 bases between. CDR1 LNHDA and CDR2 SQIVND come from the germline V gene (reference sequence). The CDR3 nucleotides read TGTGCCAGTAGTCTCTCCGCTAACTATGGCTACACCTTC. This sequence encodes CASSLSANYGYTF.

The V gene is TRBV5-1, the J gene TRBJ1-2; weak D call: TRBD1 (6 bases). The CDR3 loop spans 14 amino acids. The germline CDR1 and CDR2 sequences are SGHRS and YFSETQ. The ends were cut back, 2 bases at V and 3 bases at J, with 11 bases in the middle. The CDR3 protein is CASSFGGQDYGYTF. In DNA form, the CDR3 reads TGCGCCAGCAGCTTCGGGGGGCAGGACTATGGCTACACCTTC.

Points on this clone: One junction end disagrees with the germline gene, perhaps due to a read error. J is TRBJ2-5 and V is TRBV7-7, with TRBD1 identical over 9 bases. This CDR3 spans 17 amino acids. Germline V gene lookup returns CDR1 SSHAT and CDR2 FNYEAQ (reference sequence). CDR3 residues: CASSLGRGTGIQETQYF. The DNA of the CDR3 is TGTGCTAGCAGCTTAGGGAGAGGGACAGGGATCCAAGAGACCCAGTACTTC.

As to this clone: The junction and the germline gene differ at one end; a read error may be behind it. The chain links TRBV19 to TRBJ1-2, with D tentatively TRBD1 (5 bases). The CDR3 contains 16 residues. Germline V gives CDR1 LNHDA, CDR2 SQIVND (reference sequence). The CDR3 sequence is CASSYSGATAKYGYTF. DNA for the CDR3: TGTGCCAGTAGTTATTCTGGGGCGACGGCTAAGTATGGCTACACCTTC. The full variable domain, rest sourced from reference TRBV19 and TRBJ1-2, is DGGITQSPKYLFRKEGQNVTLSCEQNLNHDAMYWYRQDPGQGLRLIYYSQIVNDFQKGDIAEGYSVSREKKESFPLTVTSAQKNPTAFYLCASSYSGATAKYGYTFGSGTRLTVV.

This sequence joins TRBV5-1 and TRBJ2-1; 9 bases are a match to TRBD2. The V segment lost 0 bases and the J segment 4 bases; nucleotides outside the gene matches: 2. The CDR3 runs to 15 residues. Per germline, CDR1 SGHRS and CDR2 YFSETQ. In DNA, the CDR3 is TGCGCCAGCAGCTTGGTGGCGGGGGGGTACAATGAGCAGTTCTTC. This sequence encodes CASSLVAGGYNEQFF.

CDR3 region: CASSQDYGQAAMNTEAFF. The CDR3 DNA reads TGCGCCAGCAGCCAAGATTACGGACAGGCAGCTATGAACACTGAAGCTTTCTTT. The gene calls are TRBV4-3 and TRBJ1-1; 7 nucleotides line up with TRBD1. V was clipped by 0 bases and J by 0 bases; unmatched bases: 10. The CDR3 runs 18 residues. Germline CDR1 and CDR2: LGHNA and YSLEER.

The chain links TRBV6-6 to TRBJ2-3; D remains ambiguous. Trimming left V 0 bases short and J 4 bases short, with 5 bases between. Per germline, CDR1 MNHNY and CDR2 SVGAGI (reference sequence). The CDR3 is 13 amino acids. This CDR3 is CASSYSLADTQYF. The CDR3 nucleotides are TGTGCCAGCAGTTACTCTCTAGCAGATACGCAGTATTTT.

The genes are TRBV19 and TRBJ2-2; 8 bases fit TRBD1. Germline V CDR1 and CDR2: LNHDA, SQIVND (reference sequence). V lost 5 bases to trimming and J lost 4 bases; unmatched junction nucleotides: 9. The CDR3 is 16 residues long. The CDR3 DNA reads TGTGCCAGTAGTGTGGACAGGGTCGGGGGCACCGGGGAGCTGTTTTTT. Translation gives CASSVDRVGGTGELFF.

The V and J genes are TRBV4-3 and TRBJ2-7; 7 bases align to TRBD1. Germline assignment: CDR1 LGHNA and CDR2 YSLEER. The CDR3 runs to 14 residues. Trimming removed 5 bases from V and 4 bases from J; junction bases left unmatched: 8. The DNA for the CDR3 is TGCGCCAGCAGCACAAGGGACAGTGGGTACGAGCAGTACTTC. Translated: CASSTRDSGYEQYF.

V and J are TRBV5-1 and TRBJ1-1; D is uncertain. V was pared by 5 bases and J by 4 bases, with 12 bases between. This CDR3 has 13 amino acids. Germline CDR1 and CDR2: SGHRS and YFSETQ. CDR3: CASSQTGATEAFF. The CDR3 DNA follows: TGCGCCAGCAGTCAGACTGGAGCCACTGAAGCTTTCTTT.

V is TRBV19 and J is TRBJ2-5, with TRBD2 identical over 10 bases. Losses at the gene ends were 7 bases for V and 4 bases for J; bases not matched to a gene: 6. Germline-derived CDR1 and CDR2 are LNHDA and SQIVND (reference sequence). The CDR3 contains 14 residues. DNA for the CDR3: TGTGCCAGTAATAGCGGGAGGTGGGGAGAGACCCAGTACTTC. This sequence encodes CASNSGRWGETQYF.

The rearrangement uses TRBV9 and TRBJ1-2; 7 bases are a match to TRBD1. V was pared by 4 bases and J by 3 bases, with 18 bases of the junction left unmatched. Germline CDR1 is SGDLS and CDR2 is YYNGEE. The CDR3 covers 18 residues. In DNA, the CDR3 is TGTGCCAGCAGCCCCCGTCCGGAGGGGGCGGGCGTGTACTATGGCTACACCTTC. Residues: CASSPRPEGAGVYYGYTF.

A few counts support this clone. Here the CDR3 reads CASSYIGGGYGYTF. The CDR3 coding sequence is TGTGCCAGCAGTTACATCGGGGGTGGCTATGGCTACACCTTC. The V and J genes are TRBV6-5 and TRBJ1-2, with D possibly TRBD1 on 5 matching bases. With 2 bases removed from V and 4 bases from J, the gap between germline ends came to 11 bases. The V gene's germline CDR1 is MNHEY and CDR2 SVGAGI. The CDR3 contains 14 residues.

The genes are TRBV27 and TRBJ2-2, with TRBD1 matching over 9 bases. Trimming at V came to 4 bases and at J to 5 bases, leaving 8 bases not matched to a gene. The CDR3 consists of 16 residues. Germline V CDR1 and CDR2: MNHEY, SMNVEV (reference sequence). CDR3 DNA: TGTGCCAGCAGTTCAAGGGACAGGGCGGGGACCGGGGAGCTGTTTTTT. Amino acids: CASSSRDRAGTGELFF.

This clone came up once. V gene TRBV9 combines with J gene TRBJ2-1; D is ambiguous. The CDR3 sequence is 14 residues long. Germline lookup yields CDR1 SGDLS and CDR2 YYNGEE. Trimming cost V 4 bases and J 0 bases, with 8 bases left between them. The CDR3 DNA sequence: TGTGCCAGCAGCCAACACAACTCCTACAATGAGCAGTTCTTC. Encoded protein: CASSQHNSYNEQFF.

This chain uses TRBV18 with TRBJ2-3, with 7 bases fitting TRBD2. The CDR3 length is 18 residues. Unmatched junction bases numbered 12, after V lost 3 bases and J lost 0 bases. Per germline, CDR1 KGHSH and CDR2 LQKENI. The CDR3 bases are TGTGCCAGCTCACCGGTGATGGCGAGCGGGGTAAGCACAGATACGCAGTATTTT. The encoded protein is CASSPVMASGVSTDTQYF.

The V and J genes are TRBV2 and TRBJ1-1; D remains ambiguous. CDR1 and CDR2 (germline): SNHLY, FYNNEI. CDR3 length equals 11 residues. The ends were cut back, 3 bases at V and 8 bases at J, with 7 bases in the middle. The CDR3 DNA is TGTGCCAGCAGTGATTGGCAAGAAGCTTTCTTT. It translates to CASSDWQEAFF.

This chain uses TRBV6-1 with TRBJ2-5; 8 bases fit TRBD1. Germline CDR1 is MNHNS and CDR2 is SASEGT. Trimming removed 5 bases from V and 5 bases from J; junction bases left unmatched: 7. The CDR3 runs to 14 residues. CDR3 residues: CASSSRQGSETQYF. The CDR3 nucleotides read TGTGCCAGCAGTAGCCGACAGGGGAGCGAGACCCAGTACTTC.

This chain joins TRBV19 and TRBJ2-7; the D is unclear. Trimming shortened V by 1 base and J by 7 bases, and 14 bases separated the two germline ends. The CDR3 covers 14 residues. The germline V gene encodes CDR1 LNHDA and CDR2 SQIVND (reference sequence). CDR3 in amino acids: CASSIGRYNVEQYF. The DNA of the CDR3 is TGTGCCAGTAGTATAGGGAGATACAACGTAGAGCAGTACTTC.

The V call is TRBV19, the J call TRBJ2-5; D call uncertain. The CDR3 totals 14 residues. V shed 3 bases and J shed 3 bases, with 11 bases lying between them. From germline, CDR1 is LNHDA and CDR2 SQIVND (reference sequence). CDR3 DNA sequence: TGTGCCAGTAGTATCGACGGTACAGAAGAGACCCAGTACTTC. Protein product: CASSIDGTEETQYF. Based on the CDR3 plus reference TRBV19 and TRBJ2-5, the full variable domain is DGGITQSPKYLFRKEGQNVTLSCEQNLNHDAMYWYRQDPGQGLRLIYYSQIVNDFQKGDIAEGYSVSREKKESFPLTVTSAQKNPTAFYLCASSIDGTEETQYFGPGTRLLVL.

This clone was seen just once. The chain uses TRBV7-9 and TRBJ2-4; D gene unclear. Looked up from germline, CDR1 is SEHNR and CDR2 is FQNEAQ (reference sequence). Trimming cost V 3 bases and J 3 bases, with 9 bases left between them. This CDR3 has 14 amino acids. The CDR3 region has the DNA TGTGCCAGCAGCTTTGACACGGTCAAAAACATTCAGTACTTC. Its protein is CASSFDTVKNIQYF.